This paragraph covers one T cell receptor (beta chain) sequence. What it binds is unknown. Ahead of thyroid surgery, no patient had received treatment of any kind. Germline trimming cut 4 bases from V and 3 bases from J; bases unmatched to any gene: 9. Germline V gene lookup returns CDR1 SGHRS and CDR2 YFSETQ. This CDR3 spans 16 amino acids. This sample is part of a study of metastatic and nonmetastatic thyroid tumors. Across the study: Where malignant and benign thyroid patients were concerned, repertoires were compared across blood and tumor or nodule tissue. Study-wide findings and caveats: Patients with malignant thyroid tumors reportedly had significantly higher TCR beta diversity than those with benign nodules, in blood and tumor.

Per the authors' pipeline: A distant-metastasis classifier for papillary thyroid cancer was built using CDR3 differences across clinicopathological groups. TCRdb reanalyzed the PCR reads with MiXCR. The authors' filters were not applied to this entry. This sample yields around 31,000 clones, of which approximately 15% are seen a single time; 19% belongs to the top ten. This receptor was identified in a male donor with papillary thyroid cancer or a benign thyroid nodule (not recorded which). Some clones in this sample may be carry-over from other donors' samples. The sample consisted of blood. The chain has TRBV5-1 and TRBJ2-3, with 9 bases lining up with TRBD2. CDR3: CASSERLAEVTDTQYF. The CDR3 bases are TGCGCCAGCAGCGAAAGACTAGCGGAGGTAACAGATACGCAGTATTTT.